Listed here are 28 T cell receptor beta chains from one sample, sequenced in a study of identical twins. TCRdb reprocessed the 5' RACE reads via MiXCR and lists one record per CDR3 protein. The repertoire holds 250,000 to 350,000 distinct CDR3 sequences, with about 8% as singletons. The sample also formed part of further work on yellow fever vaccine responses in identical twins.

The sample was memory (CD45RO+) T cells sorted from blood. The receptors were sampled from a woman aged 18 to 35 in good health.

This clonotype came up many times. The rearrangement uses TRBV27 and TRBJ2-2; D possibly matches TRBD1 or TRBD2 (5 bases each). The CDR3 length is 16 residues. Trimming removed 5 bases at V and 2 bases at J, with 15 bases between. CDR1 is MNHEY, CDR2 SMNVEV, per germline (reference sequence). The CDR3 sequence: CASSLTGTINTGELFF. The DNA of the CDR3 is TGTGCCAGCAGTCTAACCGGGACGATCAACACCGGGGAGCTGTTTTTT.

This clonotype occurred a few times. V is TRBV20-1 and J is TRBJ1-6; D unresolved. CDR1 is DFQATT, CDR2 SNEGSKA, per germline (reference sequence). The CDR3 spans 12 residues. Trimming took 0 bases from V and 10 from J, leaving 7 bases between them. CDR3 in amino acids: CSARDSISPLHF. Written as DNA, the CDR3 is TGCAGTGCTAGAGACAGTATCTCACCCCTCCACTTT.

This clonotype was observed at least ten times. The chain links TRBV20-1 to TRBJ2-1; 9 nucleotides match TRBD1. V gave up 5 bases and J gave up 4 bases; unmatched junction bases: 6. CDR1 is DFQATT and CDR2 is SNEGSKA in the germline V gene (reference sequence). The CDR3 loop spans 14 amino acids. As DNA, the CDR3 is TGCAGTGCTCCTCGGACAGGGGATTACAATGAGCAGTTCTTC. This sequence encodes CSAPRTGDYNEQFF.

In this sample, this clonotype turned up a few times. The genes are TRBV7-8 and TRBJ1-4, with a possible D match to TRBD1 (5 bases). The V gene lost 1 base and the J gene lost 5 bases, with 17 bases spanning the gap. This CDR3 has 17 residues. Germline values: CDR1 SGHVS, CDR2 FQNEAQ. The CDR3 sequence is CASSLDVTVAGNEKLFF. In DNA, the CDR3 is TGTGCCAGCAGCTTAGACGTGACAGTCGCCGGGAATGAAAAACTGTTTTTT.

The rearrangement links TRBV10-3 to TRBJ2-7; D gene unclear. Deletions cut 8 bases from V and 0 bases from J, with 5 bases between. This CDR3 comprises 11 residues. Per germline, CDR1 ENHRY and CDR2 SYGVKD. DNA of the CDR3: TGTGCCATCTCTAGCTCCTACGAGCAGTACTTC. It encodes CAISSSYEQYF.

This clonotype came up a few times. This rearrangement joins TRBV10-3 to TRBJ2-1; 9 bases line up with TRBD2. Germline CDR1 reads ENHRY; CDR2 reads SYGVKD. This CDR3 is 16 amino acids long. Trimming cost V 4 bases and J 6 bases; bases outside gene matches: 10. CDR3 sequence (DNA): TGTGCCATCAGTGGATCTTATGGCGGGAGGGCCAATGAGCAGTTCTTC. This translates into CAISGSYGGRANEQFF.

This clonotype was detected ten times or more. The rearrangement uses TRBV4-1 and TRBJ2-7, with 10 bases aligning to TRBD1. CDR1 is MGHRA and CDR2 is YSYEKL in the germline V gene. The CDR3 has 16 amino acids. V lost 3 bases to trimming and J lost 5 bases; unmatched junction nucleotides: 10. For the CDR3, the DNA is TGCGCCAGCAGCCATCGATCGGACAGGGGGTTAAACGAGCAGTACTTC. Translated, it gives CASSHRSDRGLNEQYF.

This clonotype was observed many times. CDR3 DNA: TGTGCCAGCAGGGGCCCCACAGGGAACACTGAAGCTTTCTTT. Its translation: CASRGPTGNTEAFF. The chain is built from TRBV12-3 or TRBV12-4 and TRBJ1-1, with D perhaps TRBD1 (5 bases). The CDR3 is made up of 14 amino acids. The V end lost 6 bases, the J end lost 1 base, and 12 bases lay between the germline ends.

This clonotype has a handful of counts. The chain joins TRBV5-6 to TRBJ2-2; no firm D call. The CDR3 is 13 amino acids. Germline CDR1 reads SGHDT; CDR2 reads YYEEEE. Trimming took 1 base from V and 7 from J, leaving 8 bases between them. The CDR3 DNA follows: TGTGCCAGCAGCTTGTGGCTAATCGGGGAGCTGTTTTTT. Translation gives CASSLWLIGELFF.

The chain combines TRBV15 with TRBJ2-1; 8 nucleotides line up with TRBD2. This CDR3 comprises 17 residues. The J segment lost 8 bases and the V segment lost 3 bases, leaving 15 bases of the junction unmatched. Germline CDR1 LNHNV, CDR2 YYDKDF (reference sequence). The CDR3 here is CATSSPRGLAGGYEQFF. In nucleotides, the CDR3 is TGTGCCACCAGCAGTCCCCGGGGCTTGGCGGGAGGATATGAGCAGTTCTTC. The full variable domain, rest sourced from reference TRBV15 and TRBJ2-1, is DAMVIQNPRYQVTQFGKPVTLSCSQTLNHNVMYWYQQKSSQAPKLLFHYYDKDFNNEADTPDNFQSRRPNTSFCFLDIRSPGLGDTAMYLCATSSPRGLAGGYEQFFGPGTRLTVL.

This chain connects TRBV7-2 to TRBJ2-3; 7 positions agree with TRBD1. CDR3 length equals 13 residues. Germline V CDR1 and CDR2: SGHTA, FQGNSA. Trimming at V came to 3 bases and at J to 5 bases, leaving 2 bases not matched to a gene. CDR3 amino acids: CASSFAGGDTQYF. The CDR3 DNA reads TGTGCCAGCAGCTTCGCAGGGGGAGATACGCAGTATTTT.

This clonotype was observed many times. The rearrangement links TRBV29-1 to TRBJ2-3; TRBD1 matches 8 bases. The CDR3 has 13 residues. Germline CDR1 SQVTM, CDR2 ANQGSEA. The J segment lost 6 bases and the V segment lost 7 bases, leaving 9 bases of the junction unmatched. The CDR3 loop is CSAQGVSLDTQYF. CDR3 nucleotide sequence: TGCAGCGCACAGGGGGTGAGCTTGGATACGCAGTATTTT.

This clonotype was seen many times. The CDR3 DNA is TGTGCCAGCAGGGACGGGGCGGGGAATCGGGAAAACATTCAGTACTTC. Its translation: CASRDGAGNRENIQYF. The V and J genes are TRBV27 and TRBJ2-4; weak D call: TRBD2 (6 bases). From germline, CDR1 is MNHEY and CDR2 SMNVEV (reference sequence). CDR3 size: 16 residues. V lost 6 bases and J 5 bases, leaving 20 bases between the germline ends.

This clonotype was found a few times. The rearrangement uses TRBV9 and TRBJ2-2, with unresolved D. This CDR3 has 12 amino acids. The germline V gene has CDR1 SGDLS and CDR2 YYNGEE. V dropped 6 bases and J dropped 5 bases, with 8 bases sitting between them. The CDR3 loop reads CASTRRTGELFF. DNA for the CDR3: TGTGCCAGCACCAGGAGAACCGGGGAGCTGTTTTTT.

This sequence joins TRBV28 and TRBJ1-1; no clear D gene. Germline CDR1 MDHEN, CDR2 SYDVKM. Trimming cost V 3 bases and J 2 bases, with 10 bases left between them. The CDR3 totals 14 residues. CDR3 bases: TGTGCCAGCAGTTTTCCCTTTACCAACACTGAAGCTTTCTTT. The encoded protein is CASSFPFTNTEAFF.

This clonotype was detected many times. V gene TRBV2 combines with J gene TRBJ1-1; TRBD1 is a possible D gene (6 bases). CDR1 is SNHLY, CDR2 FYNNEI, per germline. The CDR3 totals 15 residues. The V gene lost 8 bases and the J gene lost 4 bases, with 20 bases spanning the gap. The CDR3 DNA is TGTGCCAGCGCGGCGAGGGGGGGGGCTCGCACTGAAGCTTTCTTT. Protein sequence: CASAARGGARTEAFF.

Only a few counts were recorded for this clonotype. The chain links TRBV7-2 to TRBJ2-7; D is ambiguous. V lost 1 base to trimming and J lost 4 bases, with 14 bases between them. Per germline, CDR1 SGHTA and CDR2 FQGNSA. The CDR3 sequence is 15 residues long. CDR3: CASSLVGAGSYEQYF. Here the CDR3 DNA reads TGTGCCAGCAGCTTAGTCGGAGCCGGGTCTTACGAGCAGTACTTC.

The CDR3 DNA reads as TGCAGTGCTAGGACTGTGGATGGGGCTTTCTTT. Encoded protein: CSARTVDGAFF. This chain uses TRBV20-1 with TRBJ1-1; D not certain. Germline-derived CDR1 and CDR2 are DFQATT and SNEGSKA (reference sequence). Trimming stripped 3 bases from V and 11 bases from J, with 13 bases between. CDR3 length: 11 amino acids.

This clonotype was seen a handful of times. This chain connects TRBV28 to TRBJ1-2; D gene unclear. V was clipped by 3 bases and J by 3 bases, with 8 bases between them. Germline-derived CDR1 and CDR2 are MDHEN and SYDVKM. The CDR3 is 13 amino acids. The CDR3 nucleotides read TGTGCCAGCAGTTTTGCGGTAGACTATGGCTACACCTTC. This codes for CASSFAVDYGYTF.

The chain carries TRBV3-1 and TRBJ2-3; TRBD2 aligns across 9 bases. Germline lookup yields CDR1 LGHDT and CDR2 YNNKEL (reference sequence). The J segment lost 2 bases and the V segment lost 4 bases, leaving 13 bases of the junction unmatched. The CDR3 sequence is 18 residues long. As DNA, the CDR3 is TGTGCCAGCAGCCCCCAATCGCTAGCGGGGAGCCCCACAGATACGCAGTATTTT. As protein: CASSPQSLAGSPTDTQYF.

Here the CDR3 reads CASSPASGTQETQYF. The CDR3 DNA reads as TGTGCCAGCAGCCCGGCTAGCGGGACCCAAGAGACCCAGTACTTC. The chain combines TRBV5-6 with TRBJ2-5, with 9 positions matching TRBD2. The CDR3 extends over 15 amino acids. J gave up 1 base and V 4 bases, and 5 bases lay outside the gene matches. Germline V CDR1 and CDR2: SGHDT, YYEEEE.

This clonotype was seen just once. The CDR3 DNA is TGTGCCAGCAGCCCGTCCTCGGAGAACACTGAAGCTTTCTTT. Translating gives CASSPSSENTEAFF. This chain links TRBV3-1 with TRBJ1-1; no reliable D call. There are 14 residues in the CDR3. Germline CDR1 and CDR2: LGHDT and YNNKEL (reference sequence). V lost 4 bases, J lost 1 base, and 10 bases lay in between.

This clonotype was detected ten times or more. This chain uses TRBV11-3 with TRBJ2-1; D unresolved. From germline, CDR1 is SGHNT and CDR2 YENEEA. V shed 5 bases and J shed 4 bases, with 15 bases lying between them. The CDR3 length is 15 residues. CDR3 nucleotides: TGTGCCAGCAGCACGAACGACAACTTTTACAATGAGCAGTTCTTC. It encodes CASSTNDNFYNEQFF.

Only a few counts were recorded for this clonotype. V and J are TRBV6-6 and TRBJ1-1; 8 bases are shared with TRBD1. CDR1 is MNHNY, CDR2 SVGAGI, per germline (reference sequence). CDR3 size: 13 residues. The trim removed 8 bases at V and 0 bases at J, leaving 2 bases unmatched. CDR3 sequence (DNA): TGTGCCAGCCACAGGGGGATGAACACTGAAGCTTTCTTT. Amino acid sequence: CASHRGMNTEAFF.

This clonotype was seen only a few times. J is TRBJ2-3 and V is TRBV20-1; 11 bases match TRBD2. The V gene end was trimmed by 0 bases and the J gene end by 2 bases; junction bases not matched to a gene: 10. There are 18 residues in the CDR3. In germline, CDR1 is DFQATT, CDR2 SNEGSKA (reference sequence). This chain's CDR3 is CSARDLQRLAGSTDTQYF. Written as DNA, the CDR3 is TGCAGTGCTAGAGATCTCCAACGACTAGCGGGGTCCACAGATACGCAGTATTTT.

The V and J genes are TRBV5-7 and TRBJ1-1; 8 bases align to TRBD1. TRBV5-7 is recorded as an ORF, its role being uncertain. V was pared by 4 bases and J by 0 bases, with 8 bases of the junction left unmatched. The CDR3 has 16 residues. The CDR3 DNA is TGTGCCAGCAGCGCGGGACAGGTGATTATGAACACTGAAGCTTTCTTT. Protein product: CASSAGQVIMNTEAFF.

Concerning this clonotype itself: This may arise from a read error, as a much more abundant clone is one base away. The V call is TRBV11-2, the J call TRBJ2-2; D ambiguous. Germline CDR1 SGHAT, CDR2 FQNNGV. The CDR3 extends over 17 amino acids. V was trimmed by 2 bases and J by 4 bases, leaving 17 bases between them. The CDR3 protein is CASSLIFTVITTGELFF. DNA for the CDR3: TGTGCCAGCAGCTTAATATTTACGGTGATAACCACCGGGGAGCTGTTTTTT.

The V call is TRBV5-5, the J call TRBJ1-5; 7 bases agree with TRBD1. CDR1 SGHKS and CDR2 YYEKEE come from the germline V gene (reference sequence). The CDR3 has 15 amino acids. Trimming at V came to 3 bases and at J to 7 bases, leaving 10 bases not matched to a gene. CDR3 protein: CASSWVVTGPQPQHF. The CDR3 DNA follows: TGTGCCAGCAGCTGGGTGGTGACAGGGCCCCAGCCCCAGCATTTT. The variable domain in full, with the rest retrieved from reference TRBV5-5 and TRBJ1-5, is DAGVTQSPTHLIKTRGQQVTLRCSPISGHKSVSWYQQVLGQGPQFIFQYYEKEERGRGNFPDRFSARQFPNYSSELNVNALLLGDSALYLCASSWVVTGPQPQHFGDGTRLSIL.